The 17 T cell receptor beta chains reported below all come from one sample, sequenced in a study of CD8 T cells in Susac syndrome. An amount of RNA that ranged from roughly 0.45 to 1 ug was reverse transcribed with random hexamers. TCRdb analysed the immunoSEQ multiplex PCR reads with MiXCR anew, one entry per CDR3 protein. The sample contains a few hundred thousand distinct CDR3 sequences, roughly 84% of which appear only once. The sequenced sample was CD8+ T cells from PBMCs. The receptors here all came from a human donor with multiple sclerosis.

The chain employs TRBV7-6 and TRBJ2-1; 7 bases match TRBD2. Trimming at V came to 4 bases and at J to 5 bases, leaving 17 bases not matched to a gene. This CDR3 contains 18 residues. The V gene's germline CDR1 is SGHVS and CDR2 FNYEAQ. In DNA, the CDR3 is TGTGCCAGCAGCTCCCCCGTCGGCGGGAGAAGTGAGGACAATGAGCAGTTCTTC. Translating it yields CASSSPVGGRSEDNEQFF. Together with reference TRBV7-6 and TRBJ2-1, the CDR3 gives the full variable domain: GAGVSQSPRYKVTKRGQDVALRCDPISGHVSLYWYRQALGQGPEFLTYFNYEAQQDKSGLPNDRFSAERPEGSISTLTIQRTEQRDSAMYRCASSSPVGGRSEDNEQFFGPGTRLTVL.

This clonotype was seen a few times. The V and J genes are TRBV5-5 and TRBJ1-1; D is ambiguous. The germline CDR1 and CDR2 sequences are SGHKS and YYEKEE (reference sequence). V was clipped by 0 bases and J by 3 bases, with 6 bases between them. The CDR3 has 13 residues. The CDR3 protein is CASSLGTHTEAFF. DNA of the CDR3: TGTGCCAGCAGCTTGGGCACCCACACTGAAGCTTTCTTT.

J is TRBJ2-3 and V is TRBV20-1, with D hard to call. Germline loops: CDR1 DFQATT, CDR2 SNEGSKA (reference sequence). The CDR3 sequence is 10 residues long. Deletions cut 6 bases from V and 6 bases from J, with 7 bases between. Written as DNA, the CDR3 is TGCAGTGCCCCTCTCGATACGCAGTATTTT. Translated: CSAPLDTQYF.

The table lists this clonotype with a few counts. This CDR3 is CASSEVVAGGPYEQYF. DNA for the CDR3: TGTGCCAGCAGTGAAGTCGTAGCGGGAGGGCCCTACGAGCAGTACTTC. V gene TRBV6-1 combines with J gene TRBJ2-7, with 11 bases matching TRBD2. V was pared by 1 base and J by 2 bases, with 4 bases of the junction left unmatched. CDR3 size: 16 residues. Germline-derived CDR1 and CDR2 are MNHNS and SASEGT.

This clonotype showed up just a few times. V is TRBV25-1 and J is TRBJ1-1; D is undetermined. The germline gives CDR1 MGHDK, CDR2 SYGVNS. Deletions cut 5 bases from V and 1 base from J, with 11 bases between. The CDR3 is 14 residues long. CDR3 sequence reads: CASSSGRRNTEAFF. In nucleotides, the CDR3 is TGTGCCAGCAGTTCGGGTCGGCGGAACACTGAAGCTTTCTTT.

The rearrangement links TRBV28 to TRBJ2-3, with TRBD2 identical over 12 bases. Germline-derived CDR1 and CDR2 are MDHEN and SYDVKM. V trimming: 4 bases; J trimming: 5 bases; junction bases outside the gene matches: 7. This CDR3 comprises 16 residues. The CDR3 sequence is CASSSTSGSLVDTQYF. The CDR3 DNA reads TGTGCCAGCAGTTCGACTAGCGGGAGTTTGGTAGATACGCAGTATTTT.

J is TRBJ2-1 and V is TRBV7-9; 7 bases are a match to TRBD2. V lost 8 bases to trimming and J lost 4 bases; unmatched junction nucleotides: 11. This CDR3 has 15 amino acids. Germline V CDR1 and CDR2: SEHNR, FQNEAQ (reference sequence). The CDR3 sequence is CASGHTSDPYNEQFF. DNA of the CDR3: TGTGCCAGCGGTCATACTAGCGACCCGTACAATGAGCAGTTCTTC.

The gene calls are TRBV6-1 and TRBJ2-5; TRBD1 matches 8 bases. The J segment lost 4 bases and the V segment lost 6 bases, leaving 13 bases of the junction unmatched. The CDR3 is 16 amino acids. The germline V gene encodes CDR1 MNHNS and CDR2 SASEGT. Here the CDR3 reads CASSQGQGGSGETQYF. CDR3 DNA: TGTGCCAGCAGCCAAGGACAGGGAGGTTCAGGAGAGACCCAGTACTTC.

This sequence joins TRBV7-2 and TRBJ1-5; the D gene is possibly TRBD1 (5 bases). Trimming pared 8 bases from V and 7 bases from J, leaving 15 bases between. The germline gives CDR1 SGHTA, CDR2 FQGNSA. CDR3 length: 13 amino acids. CDR3 loop: CASRQGVFQPQHF. The CDR3 DNA is TGTGCCAGCCGACAAGGGGTGTTCCAGCCCCAGCATTTT.

The V and J genes are TRBV18 and TRBJ2-1, with D tentatively TRBD1 (6 bases). This CDR3 is built from 14 residues. V was clipped by 4 bases and J by 2 bases, with 9 bases between them. Looked up from germline, CDR1 is KGHSH and CDR2 is LQKENI. CDR3 amino acids: CASSQHRAYNEQFF. DNA of the CDR3: TGTGCCAGCTCACAGCACAGGGCCTACAATGAGCAGTTCTTC.

This chain connects TRBV25-1 to TRBJ1-1; possibly TRBD1 for D (5 bases). The CDR3 contains 13 residues. Germline CDR1 reads MGHDK; CDR2 reads SYGVNS. Trimming removed 1 base at V and 8 bases at J, with 11 bases between. CDR3 region: CASSESGATEAFF. DNA for the CDR3: TGTGCCAGCAGTGAATCTGGGGCCACGGAAGCTTTCTTT.

The J gene is TRBJ2-2, the V gene TRBV2; 7 nucleotides agree with TRBD2. This CDR3 contains 14 residues. CDR1 is SNHLY and CDR2 is FYNNEI in the germline V gene. The CDR3 nucleotides are TGTGCTTTTGAGCGGGGAGATGTTACCGGGGAGCTGTTTTTT. This sequence encodes CAFERGDVTGELFF.

V is TRBV14 and J is TRBJ2-7; D unclear. V was trimmed by 3 bases and J by 2 bases, leaving 8 bases between them. This CDR3 is built from 13 residues. Germline V gene lookup returns CDR1 SGHDN and CDR2 FVKESK. This CDR3 is CASSHKWAYEQYF. The CDR3 region has the DNA TGTGCCAGCAGCCATAAATGGGCCTACGAGCAGTACTTC. Full variable domain (remainder filled in from reference TRBV14 and TRBJ2-7): EAGVTQFPSHSVIEKGQTVTLRCDPISGHDNLYWYRRVMGKEIKFLLHFVKESKQDESGMPNNRFLAERTGGTYSTLKVQPAELEDSGVYFCASSHKWAYEQYFGPGTRLTVT.

V is TRBV9 and J is TRBJ1-5, with D maybe TRBD1 (5 bases). V lost 3 bases to trimming and J lost 0 bases, with 7 bases between them. The CDR3 loop spans 14 amino acids. Germline assignment: CDR1 SGDLS and CDR2 YYNGEE. CDR3 sequence: CASSGGDSNQPQHF. CDR3 DNA sequence: TGTGCCAGCAGCGGGGGGGATAGCAATCAGCCCCAGCATTTT.

The gene calls are TRBV27 and TRBJ1-1; no reliable D call. CDR1 and CDR2 (germline): MNHEY, SMNVEV (reference sequence). V was pared by 2 bases and J by 7 bases, with 8 bases between. The CDR3 has 12 residues. This CDR3 reads CASSLISGEAFF. The CDR3 coding sequence is TGTGCCAGCAGTTTAATTTCGGGTGAAGCTTTCTTT.

The chain is built from TRBV28 and TRBJ2-3; 7 bases are shared with TRBD2. The V and J ends lost 2 bases and 6 bases, in that order; junction bases with no gene match: 8. From germline, CDR1 is MDHEN and CDR2 SYDVKM. The CDR3 has 15 residues. The CDR3 loop reads CASSLTSGVTDTQYF. CDR3 sequence (DNA): TGTGCCAGCAGTTTAACCAGCGGGGTCACTGATACGCAGTATTTT.

The V gene is TRBV6-5, the J gene TRBJ2-5; 7 bases line up with TRBD2. J lost 3 bases, V lost 0 bases, and 7 bases had no gene match. The CDR3 has 16 residues. Germline CDR1 reads MNHEY; CDR2 reads SVGAGI. CDR3: CASSYSGREMKETQYF. The CDR3 region has the DNA TGTGCCAGCAGTTACTCCGGGCGGGAGATGAAAGAGACCCAGTACTTC.